A single sample gave rise to the 21 T cell receptor beta chains below, sequenced in a study of T cell responses to AZD1222 COVID-19 vaccine. Assay used: immunoSEQ multiplex PCR; TCRdb lists only in-frame clones, some missing. The data contain some 80,000 clones, approximately 87% of them seen just once; the ten biggest clones take up roughly 7.5%. The source material was peripheral blood, sampled on day 0 of AZD1222 vaccination. These receptors were collected from an adult in good health.

In DNA form, the CDR3 reads TGTGCCAGCAGTCCCCAGGGCTACGAGCAGTACTTC. Translated: CASSPQGYEQYF. The chain links TRBV27 to TRBJ2-7; possible D gene TRBD1, 5 bases. V lost 5 bases and J lost 3, with 8 bases in between. The CDR3 totals 12 residues. CDR1 and CDR2 (germline): MNHEY, SMNVEV (reference sequence).

The rearrangement joins TRBV5-1 to TRBJ1-1, with 9 bases matching TRBD1. The CDR3 length is 15 residues. V lost 1 base and J lost 7; bases outside the gene matches: 8. From germline, CDR1 is SGHRS and CDR2 YFSETQ. In DNA form, the CDR3 reads TGCGCCAGCAGCTTGCAACAGGGGGCGACGGGTGAAGCTTTCTTT. Translated: CASSLQQGATGEAFF.

This sequence joins TRBV9 and TRBJ2-1, with D perhaps matching TRBD2 (5 bases). Trimming cost V 4 bases and J 12 bases, with 17 bases left between them. This CDR3 has 13 residues. Germline-derived CDR1 and CDR2 are SGDLS and YYNGEE. CDR3 bases: TGTGCCAGCAGCCCCTCGGACTCCCCTCTGCAGTTCTTC. This gives the protein CASSPSDSPLQFF.

CDR3 in amino acids: CSVGEAFF. The CDR3 nucleotides read TGCAGCGTGGGGGAAGCTTTCTTT. The genes are TRBV29-1 and TRBJ1-1; D is undetermined. The germline V gene has CDR1 SQVTM and CDR2 ANQGSEA. The germline V and J ends were trimmed by 6 bases and 8 bases, with 4 bases remaining between them. The CDR3 loop spans 8 amino acids.

The chain has TRBV6-5 and TRBJ1-1, with D perhaps matching TRBD1 (5 bases). Looked up from germline, CDR1 is MNHEY and CDR2 is SVGAGI. This CDR3 comprises 15 residues. Trimming took 2 bases from V and 3 from J, leaving 13 bases between them. CDR3 sequence: CASSYGAGLDTEAFF. The CDR3 bases are TGTGCCAGCAGTTACGGGGCCGGGTTGGACACTGAAGCTTTCTTT.

The V and J genes are TRBV7-9 and TRBJ2-3; D perhaps matches TRBD2 (7 bases). The CDR3 loop spans 18 amino acids. Germline CDR1 is SEHNR and CDR2 is FQNEAQ (reference sequence). The ends were cut back, 3 bases at V and 1 base at J, with 20 bases in the middle. CDR3 protein: CASSFHRDYHPGTDTQYF. The CDR3 coding sequence is TGTGCCAGCAGCTTCCACAGGGACTATCATCCCGGCACAGATACGCAGTATTTT.

This clone came up a few times. V usage is TRBV5-1 and J usage is TRBJ2-5, with D tentatively TRBD2 (7 bases). The CDR3 runs to 16 residues. The ends were cut back, 3 bases at V and 5 bases at J, with 20 bases in the middle. The V gene's germline CDR1 is SGHRS and CDR2 YFSETQ. Written as DNA, the CDR3 is TGCGCCAGCAGCTCGGGGGCTGCGGGAGAAGGGGAGACCCAGTACTTC. This translates into CASSSGAAGEGETQYF.

The V call is TRBV5-5, the J call TRBJ2-1; D call uncertain. CDR1 is SGHKS, CDR2 YYEKEE, per germline (reference sequence). The CDR3 is made up of 12 amino acids. V was shortened by 0 bases and J by 10 bases, with 8 bases between the two germline ends. CDR3 DNA: TGTGCCAGCAGCTTGGCCCCCGCGGAGCAGTTCTTC. This gives the protein CASSLAPAEQFF. Filled out from reference TRBV5-5 and TRBJ2-1, the complete variable domain reads DAGVTQSPTHLIKTRGQQVTLRCSPISGHKSVSWYQQVLGQGPQFIFQYYEKEERGRGNFPDRFSARQFPNYSSELNVNALLLGDSALYLCASSLAPAEQFFGPGTRLTVL.

V gene TRBV27 combines with J gene TRBJ2-7; 11 positions agree with TRBD1. This CDR3 comprises 14 residues. Trimming at V came to 5 bases and at J to 5 bases, leaving 5 bases not matched to a gene. Germline V gene sequence: CDR1 MNHEY, CDR2 SMNVEV (reference sequence). This CDR3 is CASSAGTGGNEQYF. Here the CDR3 DNA reads TGTGCCAGCAGTGCCGGGACAGGGGGTAACGAGCAGTACTTC.

This chain uses TRBV10-2 with TRBJ2-7; no firm D call. This CDR3 contains 11 residues. The germline V gene has CDR1 WSHSY and CDR2 SAAADI. The V end was cut by 5 bases, the J end by 5 bases, with 7 bases between. Here the CDR3 DNA reads TGCGCCAGCAGTATAGGGAACGAGCAGTACTTC. Translation: CASSIGNEQYF.

Concerning this clone: In the same sample, other DNA sequences code for this CDR3. V is TRBV7-9 and J is TRBJ1-2, with D unclear. With 5 bases removed from V and 4 bases from J, the gap between germline ends came to 11 bases. The CDR3 spans 13 residues. The germline V gene encodes CDR1 SEHNR and CDR2 FQNEAQ (reference sequence). The DNA for the CDR3 is TGTGCCAGCAGCCCTGCCGCTGGCTATGGCTACACCTTC. This gives the protein CASSPAAGYGYTF.

V gene TRBV29-1 combines with J gene TRBJ2-7, with D possibly being TRBD1 (6 bases). This CDR3 has 12 amino acids. Per germline, CDR1 SQVTM and CDR2 ANQGSEA. The V end lost 7 bases, the J end lost 0 bases, and 10 bases lay between the germline ends. The CDR3 spells CSARDNSYEQYF. Written as DNA, the CDR3 is TGCAGCGCCAGGGACAACTCCTACGAGCAGTACTTC.

J is TRBJ1-5 and V is TRBV5-4, with D perhaps TRBD1 (5 bases). Trimming stripped 1 base from V and 3 bases from J, with 8 bases between. Germline-derived CDR1 and CDR2 are SGHNT and YYREEE (reference sequence). The CDR3 has 14 residues. CDR3 in DNA: TGTGCCAGCAGCTTGTGGGGACTCAATCAGCCCCAGCATTTT. Encoded protein: CASSLWGLNQPQHF. Combining the CDR3 with reference TRBV5-4 and TRBJ1-5 gives the whole variable domain ETGVTQSPTHLIKTRGQQVTLRCSSQSGHNTVSWYQQALGQGPQFIFQYYREEENGRGNFPPRFSGLQFPNYSSELNVNALELDDSALYLCASSLWGLNQPQHFGDGTRLSIL.

The CDR3 sequence: CASTNTGTGKYF. In DNA, the CDR3 is TGTGCCAGCACCAACACCGGGACAGGGAAGTACTTC. The chain carries TRBV5-8 and TRBJ2-4; 9 nucleotides align to TRBD1. With V trimmed by 6 bases and J by 14 bases, 9 bases remained unmatched. Germline loops: CDR1 SGHTS, CDR2 YDEGEE. The CDR3 has 12 amino acids.

This sequence joins TRBV11-3 and TRBJ2-1; 9 bases are a match to TRBD1. This CDR3 is 17 amino acids long. Germline CDR1 reads SGHNT; CDR2 reads YENEEA. V shed 1 base and J 4 bases; nucleotides not matched to a gene: 8. This chain's CDR3 is CASSLVATGGGYNEQFF. The CDR3 DNA follows: TGTGCCAGCAGCTTAGTTGCGACAGGGGGAGGTTACAATGAGCAGTTCTTC.

This clone was counted a single time. This chain uses TRBV4-2 with TRBJ1-5; D uncertain. V lost 7 bases, J lost 6 bases, and 22 bases lay in between. This CDR3 is built from 16 residues. The germline V gene encodes CDR1 LGHNA and CDR2 YNFKEQ. CDR3 protein: CASNDGLLLEGQPQHF. The CDR3, as DNA: TGTGCCAGCAACGACGGACTACTACTGGAGGGTCAGCCCCAGCATTTT.

In this sample, this clone turned up once. The chain's CDR3 is CASSLVGGSHYNSPLHF. The CDR3 DNA reads TGTGCCAGCAGTTTAGTTGGAGGCTCGCACTATAATTCACCCCTCCACTTT. The chain is built from TRBV28 and TRBJ1-6; D unresolved. CDR3 length equals 17 residues. V lost 2 bases and J 3 bases, leaving 14 bases between the germline ends. Germline loops: CDR1 MDHEN, CDR2 SYDVKM.

V and J are TRBV5-1 and TRBJ2-2; D not resolved. Trimming removed 4 bases from V and 6 bases from J, with 13 bases in between. The CDR3 extends over 14 amino acids. Germline V gene lookup returns CDR1 SGHRS and CDR2 YFSETQ. CDR3: CASSPSGPPGELFF. DNA for the CDR3: TGCGCCAGCAGCCCGTCCGGCCCCCCCGGGGAGCTGTTTTTT. The full variable domain, completed using reference TRBV5-1 and TRBJ2-2, is KAGVTQTPRYLIKTRGQQVTLSCSPISGHRSVSWYQQTPGQGLQFLFEYFSETQRNKGNFPGRFSGRQFSNSRSEMNVSTLELGDSALYLCASSPSGPPGELFFGEGSRLTVL.

In DNA form, the CDR3 reads TGTGCCAGCAGTTCTAGGGTCCCCTATAATTCACCCCTCCACTTT. It codes for CASSSRVPYNSPLHF. The chain links TRBV6-5 to TRBJ1-6; no definite D call. Germline V gene sequence: CDR1 MNHEY, CDR2 SVGAGI. V was cut by 4 bases and J by 2 bases, with 9 bases left in between. CDR3 length: 15 amino acids.

The chain joins TRBV18 to TRBJ1-4; no clear D gene. The CDR3 totals 12 residues. V lost 4 bases, J lost 11 bases, and 11 bases lay in between. Germline V gene sequence: CDR1 KGHSH, CDR2 LQKENI. CDR3: CASSQYQDKLFF. For the CDR3, the DNA is TGTGCCAGCTCACAATATCAGGACAAACTGTTTTTT.

The chain has TRBV7-2 and TRBJ1-2; D perhaps matches TRBD1 (6 bases). The CDR3 consists of 17 residues. Looked up from germline, CDR1 is SGHTA and CDR2 is FQGNSA. V gave up 1 base and J gave up 6 bases, with 21 bases separating them. The CDR3 region is CASSLVAGQRTEDGYTF. CDR3 in DNA: TGTGCCAGCAGCTTAGTAGCAGGACAGAGAACCGAGGATGGCTACACCTTC. Filled out from reference TRBV7-2 and TRBJ1-2, the complete variable domain reads GAGVSQSPSNKVTEKGKDVELRCDPISGHTALYWYRQSLGQGLEFLIYFQGNSAPDKSGLPSDRFSAERTGGSVSTLTIQRTQQEDSAVYLCASSLVAGQRTEDGYTFGSGTRLTVV.